These T cell receptor beta chains were read from a single sample in a study of shared clonotypes between healthy human individuals. This table comes from immunoSEQ multiplex PCR, and its TCRdb copy is limited to in-frame clones, with some not included. The table records hundreds of thousands of clones, roughly 95% of them present only once. Sequenced sample: naive CD8+ T cells sorted from blood. The receptors were gathered from a woman in her 30s in good health. Both conserved end residues are part of each CDR3. Each record gives: CDR3 protein, CDR3 DNA, clone size, V gene, D gene, J gene. The D gene is left open where the match is weak. Size values are once, few and many counts, or a class for expanded clones, and some rows have none.

cdr3_aa: CASSSGTGRYEQYF
cdr3_nt: TGTGCCAGCAGCTCGGGGACAGGAAGGTACGAGCAGTACTTC
clone_size: once
v_call: TRBV5-6
d_call: TRBD1
j_call: TRBJ2-7

cdr3_aa: CATALQGPNTEAFF
cdr3_nt: TGTGCCACAGCCCTACAGGGTCCTAACACTGAAGCTTTCTTT
clone_size: NA
v_call: TRBV7-8
d_call: NA
j_call: TRBJ1-1

cdr3_aa: CASSQDTGKPFTGELFF
cdr3_nt: TGCGCCAGCAGCCAGGATACAGGGAAGCCGTTTACCGGGGAGCTGTTTTTT
clone_size: NA
v_call: TRBV4-1
d_call: NA
j_call: TRBJ2-2

cdr3_aa: CASIPPPGSGYNEQFF
cdr3_nt: TGTGCCAGCATCCCGCCGCCGGGTAGCGGATACAATGAGCAGTTCTTC
clone_size: once
v_call: TRBV28
d_call: NA
j_call: TRBJ2-1

cdr3_aa: CASSSPGQGSQETQYF
cdr3_nt: TGTGCCAGCAGTTCCCCCGGACAGGGAAGTCAAGAGACCCAGTACTTC
clone_size: NA
v_call: TRBV28
d_call: TRBD1
j_call: TRBJ2-5

cdr3_aa: CASSRGLGSYNEQFF
cdr3_nt: TGTGCCAGCTCTAGGGGACTAGGGTCCTACAATGAGCAGTTCTTC
clone_size: NA
v_call: TRBV19
d_call: TRBD2
j_call: TRBJ2-1

cdr3_aa: CSVGEQGPYEQYF
cdr3_nt: TGCAGCGTGGGTGAACAGGGCCCCTACGAGCAGTACTTC
clone_size: NA
v_call: TRBV29-1
d_call: NA
j_call: TRBJ2-7

cdr3_aa: CASSWTEGLAGPDTQYF
cdr3_nt: TGTGCCAGCAGTTGGACGGAGGGACTAGCGGGTCCAGATACGCAGTATTTT
clone_size: NA
v_call: TRBV27
d_call: TRBD2
j_call: TRBJ2-3

cdr3_aa: CASSIDDTSGSYEQYF
cdr3_nt: TGTGCCAGTAGTATAGATGACACTAGCGGGAGCTACGAGCAGTACTTC
clone_size: NA
v_call: TRBV19
d_call: TRBD2
j_call: TRBJ2-7

cdr3_aa: CSVEVPRVWRGLGETQYF
cdr3_nt: TGCAGCGTTGAAGTGCCCAGGGTGTGGCGGGGTTTAGGAGAGACCCAGTACTTC
clone_size: NA
v_call: TRBV29-1
d_call: NA
j_call: TRBJ2-5

cdr3_aa: CASRGKDGYTF
cdr3_nt: TGTGCCTCCCGAGGCAAGGATGGCTACACCTTC
clone_size: NA
v_call: TRBV27
d_call: NA
j_call: TRBJ1-2

cdr3_aa: CASSAPGTGLTEAFF
cdr3_nt: TGTGCCAGCAGTGCCCCCGGGACAGGGCTCACTGAAGCTTTCTTT
clone_size: NA
v_call: TRBV28
d_call: TRBD1
j_call: TRBJ1-1

cdr3_aa: CASSLYRGPLMNTEAFF
cdr3_nt: TGTGCCAGCAGCCTTTACAGGGGGCCCCTCATGAACACTGAAGCTTTCTTT
clone_size: NA
v_call: TRBV14
d_call: TRBD1
j_call: TRBJ1-1

cdr3_aa: CASSSPLGFLDNEQFF
cdr3_nt: TGTGCCAGCAGTTCTCCCCTGGGTTTTCTGGACAATGAGCAGTTCTTC
clone_size: NA
v_call: TRBV28
d_call: NA
j_call: TRBJ2-1

cdr3_aa: CAISESEEETSDYNEQFF
cdr3_nt: TGTGCCATCAGTGAGTCGGAGGAGGAGACTAGCGACTACAATGAGCAGTTCTTC
clone_size: NA
v_call: TRBV10-3
d_call: TRBD2
j_call: TRBJ2-1

cdr3_aa: CASSLGPSGMSSYEQYF
cdr3_nt: TGCGCCAGCAGCTTGGGGCCTAGCGGGATGAGCTCCTACGAGCAGTACTTC
clone_size: NA
v_call: TRBV5-1
d_call: TRBD2
j_call: TRBJ2-7

cdr3_aa: CASSPLAGDYEQYF
cdr3_nt: TGTGCCAGCAGTCCGCTAGCGGGAGACTACGAGCAGTACTTC
clone_size: NA
v_call: TRBV27
d_call: TRBD2
j_call: TRBJ2-7

cdr3_aa: CASSQFPPGGDTNEKLFF
cdr3_nt: TGTGCCAGCAGCCAATTTCCTCCGGGCGGAGATACTAATGAAAAACTGTTTTTT
clone_size: NA
v_call: TRBV16
d_call: NA
j_call: TRBJ1-4

cdr3_aa: CASSLGTGGKYTQYF
cdr3_nt: TGTGCCAGCAGCTTGGGGACAGGGGGCAAGTATACGCAGTATTTT
clone_size: NA
v_call: TRBV5-6
d_call: TRBD1
j_call: TRBJ2-3

cdr3_aa: CASSGKQGGYGYTF
cdr3_nt: TGTGCCAGCAGTGGGAAACAGGGAGGCTATGGCTACACCTTC
clone_size: NA
v_call: TRBV6-6
d_call: NA
j_call: TRBJ1-2

cdr3_aa: CSVEDLGYEQYF
cdr3_nt: TGCAGCGTTGAAGATCTCGGTTACGAGCAGTACTTC
clone_size: NA
v_call: TRBV29-1
d_call: NA
j_call: TRBJ2-7

cdr3_aa: CASSQVLLEEQYF
cdr3_nt: TGCGCCAGCAGCCAAGTCCTCCTTGAGGAGCAGTACTTC
clone_size: NA
v_call: TRBV4-1
d_call: NA
j_call: TRBJ2-5

cdr3_aa: CASSRQGELAKNIQYF
cdr3_nt: TGTGCCAGCAGCCGCCAGGGGGAATTAGCCAAAAACATTCAGTACTTC
clone_size: NA
v_call: TRBV7-9
d_call: TRBD1
j_call: TRBJ2-4

cdr3_aa: CASSQLAGVYNEQFF
cdr3_nt: TGTGCCAGCAGCCAACTCGCGGGGGTCTACAATGAGCAGTTCTTC
clone_size: NA
v_call: TRBV4-2
d_call: TRBD2
j_call: TRBJ2-1

cdr3_aa: CASSLDTAGFDEQYF
cdr3_nt: TGCGCCAGCAGCTTGGATACAGCAGGGTTTGACGAGCAGTACTTC
clone_size: NA
v_call: TRBV5-1
d_call: NA
j_call: TRBJ2-7

cdr3_aa: CASKQSGMVDEKLFF
cdr3_nt: TGTGCCAGCAAACAATCAGGGATGGTGGATGAAAAACTGTTTTTT
clone_size: NA
v_call: TRBV27
d_call: NA
j_call: TRBJ1-4

cdr3_aa: CASSPTGDPLNTEAFF
cdr3_nt: TGTGCCAGCTCACCGACAGGGGACCCCCTGAACACTGAAGCTTTCTTT
clone_size: NA
v_call: TRBV18
d_call: TRBD1
j_call: TRBJ1-1

cdr3_aa: CASSFLTGTVNTEAFF
cdr3_nt: TGTGCCAGCAGCTTCCTGACCGGGACGGTGAACACTGAAGCTTTCTTT
clone_size: NA
v_call: TRBV13
d_call: NA
j_call: TRBJ1-1

cdr3_aa: CASSPRTSGNADTQYF
cdr3_nt: TGTGCCAGCAGTCCGAGGACTAGCGGGAATGCAGATACGCAGTATTTT
clone_size: once
v_call: TRBV2
d_call: TRBD2
j_call: TRBJ2-3

cdr3_aa: CASSQTQGGYEQYF
cdr3_nt: TGCGCCAGCAGCCAAACGCAGGGGGGATACGAGCAGTACTTC
clone_size: NA
v_call: TRBV4-1
d_call: NA
j_call: TRBJ2-7

cdr3_aa: CASSLSGVGQNSDEQYF
cdr3_nt: TGTGCCAGCAGCTTAAGCGGGGTCGGCCAGAATTCGGACGAGCAGTACTTC
clone_size: NA
v_call: TRBV7-9
d_call: TRBD2
j_call: TRBJ2-7

cdr3_aa: CASSSLAAGVGDTQYF
cdr3_nt: TGTGCCAGCAGCTCCCTTGCAGCGGGAGTTGGGGATACGCAGTATTTT
clone_size: NA
v_call: TRBV7-9
d_call: TRBD2
j_call: TRBJ2-3

cdr3_aa: CASTQAGVYGYTF
cdr3_nt: TGTGCCAGCACCCAGGCCGGCGTCTATGGCTACACCTTC
clone_size: NA
v_call: TRBV6-5
d_call: NA
j_call: TRBJ1-2

cdr3_aa: CASSLDFGGFEQYF
cdr3_nt: TGCGCCAGCAGCTTGGATTTTGGAGGGTTCGAGCAGTACTTC
clone_size: NA
v_call: TRBV5-1
d_call: NA
j_call: TRBJ2-7

cdr3_aa: CASSVDRTSGSNEQFF
cdr3_nt: TGTGCCAGCAGCGTAGATAGGACTAGCGGGAGCAATGAGCAGTTCTTC
clone_size: NA
v_call: TRBV9
d_call: TRBD2
j_call: TRBJ2-1

cdr3_aa: CASSVCGAELYEKLFF
cdr3_nt: TGTGCCAGCAGCGTGTGTGGGGCTGAGCTATATGAAAAACTGTTTTTT
clone_size: NA
v_call: TRBV9
d_call: NA
j_call: TRBJ1-4

cdr3_aa: CASSEGVPHEQYF
cdr3_nt: TGTGCCAGCAGTGAAGGTGTCCCCCACGAGCAGTACTTC
clone_size: NA
v_call: TRBV6-1
d_call: NA
j_call: TRBJ2-7

cdr3_aa: CASRSSLRREQYF
cdr3_nt: TGTGCCAGCAGGTCTTCCCTTCGGCGGGAGCAGTACTTC
clone_size: NA
v_call: TRBV28
d_call: TRBD2
j_call: TRBJ2-5

cdr3_aa: CASSYLGTGEGETQYF
cdr3_nt: TGTGCCAGCAGCTACCTGGGGACAGGGGAAGGGGAGACCCAGTACTTC
clone_size: NA
v_call: TRBV21-1
d_call: NA
j_call: TRBJ2-5

cdr3_aa: CASSWKTGGTFQETQYF
cdr3_nt: TGCGCCAGCAGCTGGAAGACAGGGGGCACTTTCCAAGAGACCCAGTACTTC
clone_size: NA
v_call: TRBV5-1
d_call: TRBD1
j_call: TRBJ2-5

cdr3_aa: CASSPSISSYNEQFF
cdr3_nt: TGTGCCAGCAGCCCCAGTATAAGCTCCTACAATGAGCAGTTCTTC
clone_size: NA
v_call: TRBV11-3
d_call: NA
j_call: TRBJ2-1

cdr3_aa: CASSETSGHRGYSYEQYF
cdr3_nt: TGTGCCAGCAGTGAGACTAGCGGGCACAGAGGCTACTCCTACGAGCAGTACTTC
clone_size: NA
v_call: TRBV6-1
d_call: TRBD2
j_call: TRBJ2-7

cdr3_aa: CAIMAQGYNQPQHF
cdr3_nt: TGTGCCATCATGGCCCAGGGGTACAATCAGCCCCAGCATTTT
clone_size: NA
v_call: TRBV10-3
d_call: NA
j_call: TRBJ1-5

cdr3_aa: CASSLSGSNYEQYF
cdr3_nt: TGTGCCAGCAGCCTTAGCGGGTCCAACTACGAGCAGTACTTC
clone_size: NA
v_call: TRBV7-9
d_call: TRBD2
j_call: TRBJ2-7

cdr3_aa: CSVVLANVLTF
cdr3_nt: TGCAGCGTTGTTCTGGCCAACGTCCTGACTTTC
clone_size: NA
v_call: TRBV29-1
d_call: NA
j_call: TRBJ2-6

cdr3_aa: CASSLAGGVDEQYF
cdr3_nt: TGTGCCAGCAGCTTGGCAGGGGGGGTAGACGAGCAGTACTTC
clone_size: NA
v_call: TRBV5-6
d_call: NA
j_call: TRBJ2-7

cdr3_aa: CASTVGDEQFF
cdr3_nt: TGTGCCAGCACCGTTGGGGATGAGCAGTTCTTC
clone_size: NA
v_call: TRBV2
d_call: NA
j_call: TRBJ2-1

cdr3_aa: CASSFARGLVNTGELFF
cdr3_nt: TGTGCCAGCAGTTTTGCGAGGGGACTAGTGAACACCGGGGAGCTGTTTTTT
clone_size: once
v_call: TRBV28
d_call: TRBD2
j_call: TRBJ2-2

cdr3_aa: CASSLSNQPQHF
cdr3_nt: TGTGCCAGCAGCCTGTCCAATCAGCCCCAGCATTTT
clone_size: NA
v_call: TRBV7-9
d_call: NA
j_call: TRBJ1-5